This T cell receptor beta chain was recovered during a study of blood T cell repertoires in COVID-19. Overall study: Sample material is recorded as cDNA or gDNA derived from T cells, B-cell-depleted T cells, or PBMCs.

In the original analysis: For nucleated cells, counts were estimated from reference gene primer amplification. The assay was immunoSEQ multiplex PCR, and TCRdb's table has in-frame clones only and misses some. V, J and clone size are those of that table, while D and trimming were read from the DNA. The top ten hold roughly 1.6% of the sample, which has hundreds of thousands of clones, 75% to 90% seen once. The CDR3 has 15 amino acids. The germline V and J ends were trimmed by 5 bases and 8 bases, with 18 bases remaining between them. Germline lookup yields CDR1 SGHTA and CDR2 FQGNSA. Sequencing was carried out using peripheral blood. The chain uses TRBV7-2 and TRBJ1-4; TRBD1 is a possible D gene (5 bases). This TCR derives from a woman in her thirties or forties who had recovered from COVID-19. The CDR3 reads CASSLGQTRAEKLFF. CDR3 DNA: TGTGCCAGCAGCCTAGGCCAGACCAGGGCCGAAAAACTGTTTTTT.